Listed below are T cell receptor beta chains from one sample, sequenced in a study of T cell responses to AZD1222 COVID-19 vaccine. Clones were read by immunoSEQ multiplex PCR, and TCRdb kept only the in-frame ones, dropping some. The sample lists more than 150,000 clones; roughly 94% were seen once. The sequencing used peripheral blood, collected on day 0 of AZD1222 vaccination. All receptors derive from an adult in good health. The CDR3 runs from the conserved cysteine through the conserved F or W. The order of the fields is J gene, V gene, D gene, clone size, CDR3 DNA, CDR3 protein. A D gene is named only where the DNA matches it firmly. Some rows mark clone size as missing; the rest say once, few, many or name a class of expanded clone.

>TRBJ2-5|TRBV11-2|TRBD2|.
TGTGCCAGCAGCTCGGGACTAGCTAAAGAGACCCAGTACTTC
CASSSGLAKETQYF
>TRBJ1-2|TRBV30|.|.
TGTGCCTGGCTCGACAGAACTAACTATGGCTACACCTTC
CAWLDRTNYGYTF
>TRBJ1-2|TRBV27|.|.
TGTGCCAGCAGCTGGGACGGTCGGAACTATGGCTACACCTTC
CASSWDGRNYGYTF
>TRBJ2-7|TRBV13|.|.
TGTGCCAGCAGCTTGGGGTCGCCTAACGAGCAGTACTTC
CASSLGSPNEQYF
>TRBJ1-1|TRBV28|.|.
TGTGCCAGCAGTTTGTTGGGCGACAAGAACACTGAAGCTTTCTTT
CASSLLGDKNTEAFF
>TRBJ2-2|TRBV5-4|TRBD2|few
TGTGCCAGCAGCCCTTTGGAGGGAGGGCGGAACACCGGGGAGCTGTTTTTT
CASSPLEGGRNTGELFF
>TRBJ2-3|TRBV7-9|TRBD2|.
TGTGCCAGCAACCCTCTAGCGGGGGCGGCCGATACGCAGTATTTT
CASNPLAGAADTQYF
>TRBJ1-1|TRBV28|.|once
TGTGCCACCCAAGGTGGCAGGCAAGCTTTCTTT
CATQGGRQAFF
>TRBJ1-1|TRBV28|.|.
TGTGCCAGCTGGCCCCGAGTGAGCACTGAAGCTTTCTTT
CASWPRVSTEAFF
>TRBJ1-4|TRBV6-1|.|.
TGTGCCAGCAGTGAGGGGGGGCGTTCTAATGAAAAACTGTTTTTT
CASSEGGRSNEKLFF
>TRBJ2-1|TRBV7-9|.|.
TGTGCCAGCAGCCACGACGCGTCCCTCAATGAGCAGTTCTTC
CASSHDASLNEQFF
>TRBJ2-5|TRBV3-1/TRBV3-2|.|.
TGTGCCAGCAGCCTGTCCCTAGCCCGCGAGACCCAGTACTTC
CASSLSLARETQYF
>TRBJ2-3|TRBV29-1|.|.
TGCAGCGAACAAGGGGGGGGAATCACAGATACGCAGTATTTT
CSEQGGGITDTQYF
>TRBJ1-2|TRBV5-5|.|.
TGTGCCAGCAGCGGCCGCGCCCCTTGGGGCTACACCTTC
CASSGRAPWGYTF
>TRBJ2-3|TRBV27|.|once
TGTGCCAGCAGTTTATCGGGGAGTGGCTTGGATACGCAGTATTTT
CASSLSGSGLDTQYF
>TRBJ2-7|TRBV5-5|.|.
TGTGCCAGCAGCTTGGAAGGTGTCGCCTACGAGCAGTACTTC
CASSLEGVAYEQYF
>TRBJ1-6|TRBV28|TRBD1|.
TGTGCCAGCAGTACACAGGGGAATTCACCCCTCCACTTT
CASSTQGNSPLHF
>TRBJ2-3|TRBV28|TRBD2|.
TGTGCCAGCAGTTTCCGGACTAGTACGCCGGCGGAAGATACGCAGTATTTT
CASSFRTSTPAEDTQYF
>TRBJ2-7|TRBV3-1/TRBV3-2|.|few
TGTGCCAGCAGCCAAGAGGGGACGGTTGCCTACGAGCAGTACTTC
CASSQEGTVAYEQYF
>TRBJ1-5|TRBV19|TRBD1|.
TGTGCCAGTAGTATCTTAACAGGGGGCGGACAGCCCCAGCATTTT
CASSILTGGGQPQHF
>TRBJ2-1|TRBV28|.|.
TGTGCCAGGTTAGCGGGACAGGGTAGTGAGCAGTTCTTC
CARLAGQGSEQFF
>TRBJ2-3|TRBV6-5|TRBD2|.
TGTGCCAGCAGAGGACTAGCGGGAATCACAGATACGCAGTATTTT
CASRGLAGITDTQYF
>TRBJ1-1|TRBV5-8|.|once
TGTGCCAGCAGCTTGGAAGGGAGCACTGAAGCTTTCTTT
CASSLEGSTEAFF
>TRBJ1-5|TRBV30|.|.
TGTGCCTGGAGTGTAGCCGCGGCTTATAATCAGCCCCAGCATTTT
CAWSVAAAYNQPQHF
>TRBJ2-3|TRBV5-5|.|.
TGTGCCAGCAGCTTGGCGGCTAGCACAGATACGCAGTATTTT
CASSLAASTDTQYF
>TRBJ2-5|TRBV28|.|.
TGTGCCAGCAGCCCCCTGGGAAGAAGCCAAGAGACCCAGTACTTC
CASSPLGRSQETQYF
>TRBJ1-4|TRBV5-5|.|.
TGTGCCAGCAGCCAACTCGAGGGGTCTTATGAAAAACTGTTTTTT
CASSQLEGSYEKLFF
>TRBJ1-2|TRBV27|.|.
TGTGCCAGCAGTGCCAGGGGTTTGTGGGGCTACACCTTC
CASSARGLWGYTF
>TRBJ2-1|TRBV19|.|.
TGTGCCAGTACGGAGAGGAATGAGCAGTTCTTC
CASTERNEQFF
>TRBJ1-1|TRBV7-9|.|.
TGTGCCAGCAGCTTAGACTCCGGAGCCGCCGAAGCTTTCTTT
CASSLDSGAAEAFF
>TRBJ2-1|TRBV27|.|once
TGTGCCAGCAGTTCAACCTACAATGAGCAGTTCTTC
CASSSTYNEQFF
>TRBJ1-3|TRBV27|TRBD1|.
TGTGCCAGGGTCCCGGACAGGGGGGACACCATATATTTT
CARVPDRGDTIYF
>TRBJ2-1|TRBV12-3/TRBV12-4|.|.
TGTGCCAGCAGCCCCGGGAGTAGTGAGCAGTTCTTC
CASSPGSSEQFF
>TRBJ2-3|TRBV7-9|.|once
TGTGCCAGCAGCCGAGCCGTACTCGGGGGCGCGACCACAGATACGCAGTATTTT
CASSRAVLGGATTDTQYF
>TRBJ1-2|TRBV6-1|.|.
TGTGCCAGCAGTGAAGCGGGGGGAGGGAACACCTTC
CASSEAGGGNTF
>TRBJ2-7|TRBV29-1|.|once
TGCAGCGTTGAAGATCTTCAGGGTTACTCCTACGAGCAGTACTTC
CSVEDLQGYSYEQYF
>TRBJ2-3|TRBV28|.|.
TGTGCCAGCAGTCCCAACAGGGGAGGAACGCAGTATTTT
CASSPNRGGTQYF
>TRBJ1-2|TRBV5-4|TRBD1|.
TGTGCCAGCAGCCTAGACGGACAGGCCTCAAGGGGCTACACCTTC
CASSLDGQASRGYTF
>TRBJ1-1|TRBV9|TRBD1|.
TGTGCCAGCAGCTTCCAGACAGGGTTAGAAGCTTTCTTT
CASSFQTGLEAFF
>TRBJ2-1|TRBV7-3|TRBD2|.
TGTGCCAGCAGCTTAAGGGGGAGGGCCGCTTTGGACTCCAATGAGCAGTTCTTC
CASSLRGRAALDSNEQFF
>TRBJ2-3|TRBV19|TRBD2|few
TGTGCCAGTACTTGGCGGGAGTCAGATACGCAGTATTTT
CASTWRESDTQYF